This T cell receptor (beta chain) was observed in a study of radiotherapy plus CTLA-4 blockade in lung cancer. About the research overall: Of all patients, more than 15% responded objectively and approximately 31% showed disease control.

Sequencing was performed with immunoSEQ multiplex PCR; in TCRdb, only in-frame clones are kept and a portion is missing. The sample lists about 62,000 clones; around 69% were seen once. As concerns this clone: Its matching antigen is unknown.

The study gave focal radiation plus ipilimumab CTLA-4 blockade to patients with chemo-refractory metastatic non-small-cell lung cancer. V was cut by 4 bases and J by 4 bases, with 16 bases left in between. In germline, CDR1 is SGHVS, CDR2 FQNEAQ. This CDR3 contains 15 residues. Study-level findings and limits: Tumor-origin TCR clones grew in blood after radiotherapy plus ipilimumab.

The sample here was peripheral blood, taken from a patient treated with radiotherapy plus ipilimumab. The receptor was isolated from a human donor with non-small cell lung cancer who had a complete response to radiotherapy plus ipilimumab. V and J are TRBV7-8 and TRBJ1-2; D might be TRBD1 (6 bases). The CDR3 protein is CASSWGPGSGYGYTF. The CDR3 DNA sequence: TGTGCCAGCAGCTGGGGGCCAGGGAGCGGCTATGGCTACACCTTC.